A selection of T cell receptor beta chains follows, all from one sample in a study of a mutant IDH1 vaccine in newly diagnosed glioma. Profiling relied on immunoSEQ multiplex PCR, and the TCRdb table lists in-frame clones only, not all of them. The sample contains 50,000 to 55,000 clones, roughly 61% of which appear only once. Their specific antigens are unknown. This specimen was peripheral blood mononuclear cells (PBMCs), taken from a glioma patient whose treatment included an IDH1 peptide vaccine. These receptors were collected from a middle-aged man with glioma. Some clones in this sample may be carry-over from other donors' samples. Each CDR3 is given with its conserved first and last residue. A D gene is named only where the DNA matches it firmly. Expanded clones get a size class; other rows say once, few or many, or leave the size out.

J gene: TRBJ1-6
V gene: TRBV5-1
clone size: .
D gene: TRBD1
CDR3 protein: CASSLGQGDSPLHF
CDR3 DNA: TGCGCCAGCAGCCTGGGACAGGGGGATTCACCCCTCCACTTT

J gene: TRBJ2-3
V gene: TRBV29-1
clone size: .
D gene: TRBD2
CDR3 protein: CSVGAGASTDTQYF
CDR3 DNA: TGCAGCGTTGGAGCGGGGGCTAGCACAGATACGCAGTATTTT

J gene: TRBJ2-7
V gene: TRBV5-4
clone size: .
D gene: .
CDR3 protein: CASSPTGLDEQYF
CDR3 DNA: TGTGCCAGCAGCCCTACAGGGCTCGACGAGCAGTACTTC

J gene: TRBJ1-2
V gene: TRBV6-6
clone size: .
D gene: TRBD1
CDR3 protein: CASSTQGVRGYTF
CDR3 DNA: TGTGCCAGCAGTACCCAGGGGGTGAGGGGCTACACCTTC

J gene: TRBJ1-6
V gene: TRBV18
clone size: .
D gene: .
CDR3 protein: CASSPQGRDNSPLHF
CDR3 DNA: TGTGCCAGCTCACCACAGGGAAGGGATAATTCACCCCTCCACTTT

J gene: TRBJ1-5
V gene: TRBV12-5
clone size: few
D gene: .
CDR3 protein: CASGPPRGAQHF
CDR3 DNA: TGTGCTAGTGGTCCCCCGCGAGGGGCCCAGCATTTT

J gene: TRBJ1-1
V gene: TRBV5-4
clone size: few
D gene: .
CDR3 protein: CASSSASRGVTEAFF
CDR3 DNA: TGTGCCAGCAGCTCGGCCTCCCGGGGCGTCACTGAAGCTTTCTTT

J gene: TRBJ2-2
V gene: TRBV6-1
clone size: .
D gene: .
CDR3 protein: CASRSMNTGELFF
CDR3 DNA: TGTGCCAGCAGGTCGATGAACACCGGGGAGCTGTTTTTT

J gene: TRBJ1-4
V gene: TRBV2
clone size: .
D gene: .
CDR3 protein: CASSPEKGTNEKLFF
CDR3 DNA: TGTGCCAGCAGCCCTGAAAAGGGAACTAATGAAAAACTGTTTTTT

J gene: TRBJ2-5
V gene: TRBV7-2
clone size: few
D gene: TRBD2
CDR3 protein: CASSGLSGGLWLAQYF
CDR3 DNA: TGTGCCAGCAGCGGACTTAGCGGGGGGCTCTGGCTGGCCCAGTACTTC

J gene: TRBJ2-7
V gene: TRBV6-6
clone size: .
D gene: .
CDR3 protein: CASSYDSRYEQYF
CDR3 DNA: TGTGCCAGCAGTTACGACAGTCGCTACGAGCAGTACTTC

J gene: TRBJ2-6
V gene: TRBV19
clone size: .
D gene: .
CDR3 protein: CASSIERGSTGPVGANVLTF
CDR3 DNA: TGTGCCAGTAGTATAGAAAGGGGTAGTACAGGGCCCGTTGGGGCCAACGTCCTGACTTTC

J gene: TRBJ1-3
V gene: TRBV19
clone size: .
D gene: .
CDR3 protein: CASNGADGASGNTIYF
CDR3 DNA: TGTGCCAGTAACGGGGCGGACGGAGCCTCTGGAAACACCATATATTTT

J gene: TRBJ1-5
V gene: TRBV15
clone size: .
D gene: .
CDR3 protein: CATSRDLVMEPQHF
CDR3 DNA: TGTGCCACCAGCAGAGACCTGGTAATGGAGCCCCAGCATTTT

J gene: TRBJ1-1
V gene: TRBV29-1
clone size: .
D gene: .
CDR3 protein: CSVGGGNTEAFF
CDR3 DNA: TGCAGCGTTGGGGGAGGGAACACTGAAGCTTTCTTT

J gene: TRBJ2-2
V gene: TRBV5-1
clone size: .
D gene: .
CDR3 protein: CASSLGNTGELFF
CDR3 DNA: TGCGCCAGCAGCTTGGGAAACACCGGGGAGCTGTTTTTT

J gene: TRBJ2-7
V gene: TRBV7-6
clone size: .
D gene: .
CDR3 protein: CASSLGGHPAGEQYF
CDR3 DNA: TGTGCCAGCAGCTTAGGAGGACACCCGGCGGGCGAGCAGTACTTC

J gene: TRBJ2-7
V gene: TRBV11-3
clone size: .
D gene: .
CDR3 protein: CASSPGQSYEQYF
CDR3 DNA: TGTGCCAGCAGCCCAGGACAGAGCTACGAGCAGTACTTC

J gene: TRBJ1-1
V gene: TRBV6-5
clone size: .
D gene: TRBD1
CDR3 protein: CASSASVGTVAFF
CDR3 DNA: TGTGCCAGCAGTGCCTCTGTGGGGACAGTAGCTTTCTTT

J gene: TRBJ1-3
V gene: TRBV5-4
clone size: .
D gene: TRBD1
CDR3 protein: CASSLYGTGNAGNTIYF
CDR3 DNA: TGTGCCAGCAGCTTGTACGGGACAGGGAATGCTGGAAACACCATATATTTT

J gene: TRBJ1-2
V gene: TRBV6-1
clone size: once
D gene: .
CDR3 protein: CASSITDTNYGYTF
CDR3 DNA: TGTGCCAGCAGTATTACAGATACTAACTATGGCTACACCTTC

J gene: TRBJ2-7
V gene: TRBV5-1
clone size: .
D gene: .
CDR3 protein: CASSPLLDAYEQYF
CDR3 DNA: TGCGCCAGCAGCCCCCTTCTCGACGCCTACGAGCAGTACTTC

J gene: TRBJ1-2
V gene: TRBV5-3
clone size: .
D gene: .
CDR3 protein: CASSLGLIGYTF
CDR3 DNA: TGTGCCAGCAGCTTAGGTCTAATCGGCTACACCTTC

J gene: TRBJ2-6
V gene: TRBV6-5
clone size: .
D gene: .
CDR3 protein: CASNVGGTGANVLTF
CDR3 DNA: TGTGCCAGCAATGTCGGGGGCACTGGGGCCAACGTCCTGACTTTC

J gene: TRBJ1-3
V gene: TRBV6-1
clone size: .
D gene: TRBD1
CDR3 protein: CASSEGTGAPGNTIYF
CDR3 DNA: TGTGCCAGCAGTGAAGGGACAGGGGCGCCTGGAAACACCATATATTTT

J gene: TRBJ1-1
V gene: TRBV5-1
clone size: .
D gene: TRBD1
CDR3 protein: CASSREGAREAFF
CDR3 DNA: TGCGCCAGCTCCCGGGAGGGGGCCAGGGAGGCTTTCTTT

J gene: TRBJ2-5
V gene: TRBV4-1
clone size: .
D gene: TRBD2
CDR3 protein: CASSSPGLAGGPGRETQYF
CDR3 DNA: TGCGCCAGCAGCTCCCCGGGACTAGCGGGGGGGCCAGGGAGGGAGACCCAGTACTTC

J gene: TRBJ1-1
V gene: TRBV27
clone size: .
D gene: .
CDR3 protein: CASSLFGGMGTEAFF
CDR3 DNA: TGTGCCAGCAGTTTATTCGGGGGTATGGGCACTGAAGCTTTCTTT

J gene: TRBJ1-3
V gene: TRBV5-4
clone size: .
D gene: .
CDR3 protein: CASSLAGGNTIYF
CDR3 DNA: TGTGCCAGCAGCTTGGCCGGGGGAAACACCATATATTTT

J gene: TRBJ2-5
V gene: TRBV29-1
clone size: .
D gene: .
CDR3 protein: CSVSGTPWETQYF
CDR3 DNA: TGCAGCGTTTCAGGGACTCCATGGGAGACCCAGTACTTC

J gene: TRBJ2-7
V gene: TRBV10-3
clone size: .
D gene: TRBD2
CDR3 protein: CAITEEAGVEQYF
CDR3 DNA: TGTGCCATCACCGAGGAGGCGGGGGTCGAGCAGTACTTC

J gene: TRBJ2-2
V gene: TRBV5-4
clone size: once
D gene: .
CDR3 protein: CASSLGGLNTGELFF
CDR3 DNA: TGTGCCAGCAGCTTGGGGGGGCTGAACACCGGGGAGCTGTTTTTT

J gene: TRBJ1-3
V gene: TRBV6-5
clone size: once
D gene: .
CDR3 protein: CASSSGTAVSTIYF
CDR3 DNA: TGTGCCAGCAGCAGCGGGACGGCCGTTAGCACCATATATTTT

J gene: TRBJ1-6
V gene: TRBV9
clone size: few
D gene: .
CDR3 protein: CASSDRTADNSPLHF
CDR3 DNA: TGTGCCAGCAGCGATCGGACCGCGGATAATTCACCCCTCCACTTT

J gene: TRBJ1-2
V gene: TRBV6-5
clone size: few
D gene: .
CDR3 protein: CASSYSGGERSGYTF
CDR3 DNA: TGTGCCAGCAGTTACTCTGGGGGGGAACGCTCTGGCTACACCTTC

J gene: TRBJ1-1
V gene: TRBV27
clone size: few
D gene: .
CDR3 protein: CASSLTVRGGTEAFF
CDR3 DNA: TGTGCCAGCAGTTTAACGGTCAGGGGCGGCACTGAAGCTTTCTTT

J gene: TRBJ2-3
V gene: TRBV7-8
clone size: .
D gene: TRBD2
CDR3 protein: CASSLRGGFTDTQYF
CDR3 DNA: TGTGCCAGCAGCTTACGGGGGGGCTTCACAGATACGCAGTATTTT

J gene: TRBJ1-1
V gene: TRBV18
clone size: .
D gene: .
CDR3 protein: CASSPGSGQGEAFF
CDR3 DNA: TGTGCCAGCTCACCAGGTTCGGGGCAGGGTGAAGCTTTCTTT

J gene: TRBJ2-5
V gene: TRBV6-5
clone size: .
D gene: .
CDR3 protein: CASSPSMGAETQYF
CDR3 DNA: TGTGCCAGCAGTCCTTCCATGGGGGCAGAGACCCAGTACTTC

J gene: TRBJ2-6
V gene: TRBV6-5
clone size: .
D gene: .
CDR3 protein: CASRTSGTGANVLTF
CDR3 DNA: TGTGCCAGCAGAACGTCAGGGACTGGGGCCAACGTCCTGACTTTC

J gene: TRBJ1-6
V gene: TRBV27
clone size: .
D gene: TRBD1
CDR3 protein: CASSLRQGRHSPLHF
CDR3 DNA: TGTGCCAGCAGTCTCCGACAGGGCAGGCACTCACCCCTCCACTTT

J gene: TRBJ2-1
V gene: TRBV27
clone size: .
D gene: TRBD1
CDR3 protein: CASTQSPGQGLLNEQFF
CDR3 DNA: TGTGCCAGCACCCAAAGTCCGGGACAGGGTCTTCTCAATGAGCAGTTCTTC

J gene: TRBJ2-7
V gene: TRBV18
clone size: few
D gene: TRBD1
CDR3 protein: CASSPGTGGYEQYF
CDR3 DNA: TGTGCCAGCTCACCCGGGACAGGGGGCTACGAGCAGTACTTC

J gene: TRBJ1-2
V gene: TRBV25-1
clone size: .
D gene: .
CDR3 protein: CASKGKSLRWDGYTF
CDR3 DNA: TGTGCCAGCAAGGGAAAGAGCCTTCGCTGGGATGGCTACACCTTC

J gene: TRBJ1-2
V gene: TRBV6-5
clone size: .
D gene: TRBD1
CDR3 protein: CASTPWDRSGYTF
CDR3 DNA: TGTGCCAGCACCCCTTGGGACAGGTCTGGCTACACCTTC

J gene: TRBJ1-1
V gene: TRBV5-4
clone size: once
D gene: .
CDR3 protein: CASSFQGGTEAFF
CDR3 DNA: TGTGCCAGCAGCTTCCAAGGAGGCACTGAAGCTTTCTTT

J gene: TRBJ1-6
V gene: TRBV2
clone size: few
D gene: .
CDR3 protein: CASSEQGPSNSPLHF
CDR3 DNA: TGTGCCAGCAGTGAACAGGGCCCATCTAATTCACCCCTCCACTTT

J gene: TRBJ1-6
V gene: TRBV9
clone size: .
D gene: .
CDR3 protein: CASSVGASSYNSPLHF
CDR3 DNA: TGTGCCAGCAGCGTAGGCGCGAGCTCCTATAATTCACCCCTCCACTTT

J gene: TRBJ2-2
V gene: TRBV5-1
clone size: .
D gene: .
CDR3 protein: CASSLLGNTGELFF
CDR3 DNA: TGCGCCAGCAGCTTGCTCGGAAACACCGGGGAGCTGTTTTTT

J gene: TRBJ1-3
V gene: TRBV30
clone size: .
D gene: .
CDR3 protein: CAWSVGMSGNTIYF
CDR3 DNA: TGTGCCTGGAGTGTCGGGATGTCTGGAAACACCATATATTTT